The clone carrying this T cell receptor beta chain has only one observation. Its antigen remains unknown. This entry is derived from a study of cytomegalovirus exposure and HLA in healthy donors. Broader study findings: The study designated some 180 TCR beta chains cytomegalovirus-associated. In a later analysis, across HLA loci, associated TCR counts were highest for DRB1, lowest for HLA-C.

The CDR3 runs to 15 residues. V lost 0 bases and J lost 7, with 15 bases in between. Germline CDR1 and CDR2: LGHNA and YSLEER. 60 Vbeta and 13 Jbeta primers were used in PCR. Assay: immunoSEQ multiplex PCR; the TCRdb copy retains only in-frame clones and omits some. Among 150,000 to 200,000 clones listed, around 80% were seen once. This chain links TRBV4-3 with TRBJ1-2; perhaps TRBD1 as D (6 bases). Sequenced: PBMCs. This TCR derives from a woman in her thirties or forties in good health and CMV-seronegative. The DNA for the CDR3 is TGCGCCAGCAGCCAAGATGGCAGGGGATTCTCTGGCTACACCTTC. It encodes CASSQDGRGFSGYTF.